What follows are 21 T cell receptor beta chains derived from one specimen sequenced in a study of blood T cell repertoires in COVID-19. Clones were sequenced by immunoSEQ multiplex PCR, and TCRdb holds only the in-frame ones, with some missing. In the table there are about 200,000 clones, about 95% of which are singletons. The material sequenced was peripheral blood. The receptors come from a man aged 30 to 45 with COVID-19, enrolled during active disease.

The V gene is TRBV3-1 (or the pseudogene TRBV3-2), the J gene TRBJ2-5, with D maybe TRBD2 (6 bases). CDR3 length: 14 amino acids. Trimming took off 4 bases at V and 5 bases at J, with 14 bases between the two ends. Germline values: CDR1 LGHDT, CDR2 YNNKEL (reference sequence). The CDR3 loop is CASSPVGREETQYF. The CDR3 DNA is TGTGCCAGCAGCCCCGTGGGACGGGAGGAGACCCAGTACTTC.

The chain employs TRBV14 and TRBJ2-2; TRBD1 aligns across 10 bases. The CDR3 has 15 amino acids. The germline CDR1 and CDR2 sequences are SGHDN and FVKESK. V shed 1 base, J shed 4 bases, and the junction held 0 bases outside the gene matches. The DNA of the CDR3 is TGTGCCAGCAGCCAAGGGACAGGGGGCACCGGGGAGCTGTTTTTT. The encoded protein is CASSQGTGGTGELFF.

The chain recombines TRBV30 with TRBJ1-2, with D perhaps TRBD1 (5 bases). This CDR3 region has 12 residues. Trimming cost V 4 bases and J 3 bases, with 9 bases left between them. Germline-derived CDR1 and CDR2 are GTSNPN and SVGIG (reference sequence). The DNA of the CDR3 is TGTGCCTGGACGGGGGACCACTATGGCTACACCTTC. Translated, it gives CAWTGDHYGYTF.

The chain uses TRBV5-4 and TRBJ2-5; 9 bases agree with TRBD1. Germline-derived CDR1 and CDR2 are SGHNT and YYREEE (reference sequence). Unmatched junction bases numbered 9, after V lost 4 bases and J lost 5 bases. The CDR3 length is 15 residues. This chain's CDR3 is CASSGADRGGETQYF. The CDR3, as DNA: TGTGCCAGCAGCGGGGCGGACAGGGGAGGGGAGACCCAGTACTTC.

V and J are TRBV19 and TRBJ1-6; weak D call: TRBD1 (6 bases). This CDR3 is built from 19 residues. The V gene's germline CDR1 is LNHDA and CDR2 SQIVND (reference sequence). Trimming left V 5 bases short and J 0 bases short, with 20 bases between. CDR3 bases: TGTGCCAGTAGTCCCGTCGTGGGGGCACCGAGCTCCTATAATTCACCCCTCCACTTT. Protein sequence: CASSPVVGAPSSYNSPLHF.

The genes are TRBV19 and TRBJ2-2; D possibly corresponds to TRBD1 (5 bases). CDR1 LNHDA and CDR2 SQIVND come from the germline V gene (reference sequence). With 0 bases removed from V and 3 bases from J, the gap between germline ends came to 11 bases. This CDR3 has 16 amino acids. The CDR3 sequence is CASSIDQDRDTGELFF. CDR3 DNA: TGTGCCAGTAGTATAGATCAAGACAGAGACACCGGGGAGCTGTTTTTT.

The chain carries TRBV5-1 and TRBJ1-1; 8 bases map to TRBD1. Germline CDR1 SGHRS, CDR2 YFSETQ. CDR3 length: 13 residues. V was pared by 4 bases and J by 8 bases, with 7 bases of the junction left unmatched. CDR3 nucleotides: TGCGCCAGCAGCCCGGCGACAGGGGTGGAAGCTTTCTTT. It translates to CASSPATGVEAFF. The full variable domain, completed using reference TRBV5-1 and TRBJ1-1, is KAGVTQTPRYLIKTRGQQVTLSCSPISGHRSVSWYQQTPGQGLQFLFEYFSETQRNKGNFPGRFSGRQFSNSRSEMNVSTLELGDSALYLCASSPATGVEAFFGQGTRLTVV.

The chain has TRBV27 and TRBJ1-2; 7 nucleotides align to TRBD1. CDR3 length equals 13 residues. The germline V gene encodes CDR1 MNHEY and CDR2 SMNVEV (reference sequence). The ends lost 5 bases at V and 3 bases at J; junction bases unmatched: 3. CDR3 amino acids: CASSPGTDYGYTF. CDR3 DNA sequence: TGTGCCAGCAGTCCAGGGACAGACTATGGCTACACCTTC.

The CDR3 DNA reads TGTGCCAGCAGCCGGAGCGGGGGACACACCGGGGAGCTGTTTTTT. Translating it yields CASSRSGGHTGELFF. This rearrangement joins TRBV5-4 to TRBJ2-2; TRBD2 matches at 8 bases. The V gene's germline CDR1 is SGHNT and CDR2 YYREEE (reference sequence). There are 15 residues in the CDR3. The V gene end was trimmed by 4 bases and the J gene end by 3 bases; junction bases not matched to a gene: 5.

The J gene is TRBJ2-7, the V gene TRBV9; D is unresolved. The CDR3 contains 15 residues. Trimming removed 2 bases from V and 3 bases from J, with 15 bases in between. From germline, CDR1 is SGDLS and CDR2 YYNGEE. The chain's CDR3 is CASSVSTHGDYEQYF. In DNA form, the CDR3 reads TGTGCCAGCAGCGTGTCGACACATGGCGACTACGAGCAGTACTTC. Complete variable domain (other parts from reference TRBV9 and TRBJ2-7): DSGVTQTPKHLITATGQRVTLRCSPRSGDLSVYWYQQSLDQGLQFLIQYYNGEERAKGNILERFSAQQFPDLHSELNLSSLELGDSALYFCASSVSTHGDYEQYFGPGTRLTVT.

The chain couples TRBV7-6 to TRBJ2-2; a possible D gene is TRBD2 (6 bases). The germline V gene has CDR1 SGHVS and CDR2 FNYEAQ. V gave up 5 bases and J gave up 0 bases, with 13 bases separating them. The CDR3 spans 16 residues. The CDR3 sequence: CASSHGGEPNTGELFF. CDR3 sequence (DNA): TGTGCCAGCAGCCACGGAGGGGAGCCGAACACCGGGGAGCTGTTTTTT. Combining the CDR3 with reference TRBV7-6 and TRBJ2-2 gives the whole variable domain GAGVSQSPRYKVTKRGQDVALRCDPISGHVSLYWYRQALGQGPEFLTYFNYEAQQDKSGLPNDRFSAERPEGSISTLTIQRTEQRDSAMYRCASSHGGEPNTGELFFGEGSRLTVL.

The chain links TRBV6-5 to TRBJ2-5; D is ambiguous. CDR3 length equals 15 residues. In germline, CDR1 is MNHEY, CDR2 SVGAGI. V gave up 0 bases and J gave up 2 bases, with 10 bases separating them. The chain's CDR3 is CASSYSMRIQETQYF. In DNA form, the CDR3 reads TGTGCCAGCAGTTACTCGATGCGGATTCAAGAGACCCAGTACTTC.

V and J are TRBV19 and TRBJ1-5, with D possibly TRBD1 on 6 matching bases. Germline values: CDR1 LNHDA, CDR2 SQIVND (reference sequence). CDR3 length equals 15 residues. Trimming stripped 2 bases from V and 6 bases from J, with 14 bases between. DNA of the CDR3: TGTGCCAGTAGTATAAACCCAGGGGCTAGTCAGCCCCAGCATTTT. It encodes CASSINPGASQPQHF. Full variable domain (rest looked up from reference TRBV19 and TRBJ1-5): DGGITQSPKYLFRKEGQNVTLSCEQNLNHDAMYWYRQDPGQGLRLIYYSQIVNDFQKGDIAEGYSVSREKKESFPLTVTSAQKNPTAFYLCASSINPGASQPQHFGDGTRLSIL.

V and J are TRBV2 and TRBJ2-5; 8 nucleotides match TRBD1. Germline-derived CDR1 and CDR2 are SNHLY and FYNNEI. The CDR3 covers 13 residues. V lost 6 bases and J lost 4; bases outside the gene matches: 4. The CDR3 DNA follows: TGTGCCAGCAGCGGACAGGGCGTAGAGACCCAGTACTTC. This translates into CASSGQGVETQYF.

V usage is TRBV11-2 and J usage is TRBJ1-3, with unresolved D. Germline assignment: CDR1 SGHAT and CDR2 FQNNGV. V lost 0 bases, J lost 1 base, and 10 bases lay in between. There are 16 residues in the CDR3. DNA of the CDR3: TGTGCCAGCAGCTTAGATTTCAGATTTTCTGGAAACACCATATATTTT. Protein: CASSLDFRFSGNTIYF. Full variable domain (outside the CDR3, taken from reference TRBV11-2 and TRBJ1-3): EAGVAQSPRYKIIEKRQSVAFWCNPISGHATLYWYQQILGQGPKLLIQFQNNGVVDDSQLPKDRFSAERLKGVDSTLKIQPAKLEDSAVYLCASSLDFRFSGNTIYFGEGSWLTVV.

Note on this clone: At the DNA level, this CDR3 is encoded by other sequences in the same sample as well. V and J are TRBV6-6 and TRBJ1-5; possible D gene TRBD1, 5 bases. This CDR3 comprises 12 residues. V was pared by 8 bases and J by 6 bases, with 11 bases between. CDR1 is MNHNY, CDR2 SVGAGI, per germline (reference sequence). The CDR3 nucleotides read TGTGCCAGCGGGCAGGGCGGTCAGCCCCAGCATTTT. It yields the protein CASGQGGQPQHF.

This chain links TRBV7-9 with TRBJ2-3; D gene uncertain. This CDR3 spans 8 amino acids. V dropped 7 bases and J dropped 14 bases, with 7 bases sitting between them. CDR1 SEHNR and CDR2 FQNEAQ come from the germline V gene (reference sequence). CDR3 nucleotide sequence: TGTGCCAGCAATTCGGGGTATTTT. Translation gives CASNSGYF.

The gene calls are TRBV7-6 and TRBJ1-3; D is perhaps TRBD1 (6 bases). Trimming left V 1 base short and J 3 bases short, with 10 bases between. Per germline, CDR1 SGHVS and CDR2 FNYEAQ. There are 15 residues in the CDR3. CDR3 nucleotides: TGTGCCAGCAGCTTAGTGACACAGGGTGGAAACACCATATATTTT. The encoded protein is CASSLVTQGGNTIYF.

The chain recombines TRBV6-6 with TRBJ2-3, with a tentative D call TRBD1 (5 bases). V was trimmed by 4 bases and J by 0 bases, leaving 11 bases between them. The V gene's germline CDR1 is MNHNY and CDR2 SVGAGI (reference sequence). This CDR3 has 15 residues. Here the CDR3 reads CASSSQDLSTDTQYF. The CDR3 nucleotides are TGTGCCAGCAGTTCACAGGACCTTAGCACAGATACGCAGTATTTT.

The chain employs TRBV12-3 or TRBV12-4 and TRBJ1-5, with no clear D. The CDR3 consists of 13 residues. V was cut by 5 bases and J by 3 bases, with 8 bases left in between. The DNA for the CDR3 is TGTGCCAGCAGTCTCTCTACCAATCAGCCCCAGCATTTT. Its translation: CASSLSTNQPQHF.

This sequence joins TRBV19 and TRBJ1-2, with 8 bases fitting TRBD1. V lost 6 bases, J lost 7 bases, and 4 bases stayed unmatched. This CDR3 is 12 amino acids long. CDR1 LNHDA and CDR2 SQIVND come from the germline V gene (reference sequence). CDR3 sequence: CASRAGGGGYTF. The CDR3 DNA reads as TGTGCCAGTAGGGCAGGGGGCGGTGGCTACACCTTC.